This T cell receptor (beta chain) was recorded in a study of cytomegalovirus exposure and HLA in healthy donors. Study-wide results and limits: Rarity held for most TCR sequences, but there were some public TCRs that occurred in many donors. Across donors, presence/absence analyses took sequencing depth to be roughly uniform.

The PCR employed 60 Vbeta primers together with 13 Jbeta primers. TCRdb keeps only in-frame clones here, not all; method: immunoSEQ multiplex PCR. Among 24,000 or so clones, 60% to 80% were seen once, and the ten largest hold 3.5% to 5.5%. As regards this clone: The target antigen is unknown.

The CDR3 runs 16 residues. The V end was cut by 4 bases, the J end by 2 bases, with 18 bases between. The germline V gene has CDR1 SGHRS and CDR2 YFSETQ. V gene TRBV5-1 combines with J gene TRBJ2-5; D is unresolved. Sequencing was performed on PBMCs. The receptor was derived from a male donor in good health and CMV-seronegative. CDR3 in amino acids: CASSKSASAAQETQYF. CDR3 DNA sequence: TGCGCCAGCAGCAAATCGGCATCGGCAGCGCAAGAGACCCAGTACTTC.